Listed below are T cell receptor beta chains from one sample, sequenced in a study of T cell clonotyping in hematopoietic cell transplantation. TCRdb's table, derived via immunoSEQ multiplex PCR, lists solely in-frame clones and lacks some. Here the sample spans roughly 13,000 clones, around nine tenths being singletons. This sample comprised PBMCs, obtained 100 days after allogeneic stem cell transplant. The origin of the receptors is a female patient aged 50-60 years who had an allogeneic stem cell transplant from an unrelated donor, so the T cells may come from the graft donor. Some clones in this sample may be carry-over from other donors' samples. The CDR3 runs from the conserved cysteine through the conserved F or W. The D gene is left open where the match is weak. For some rows the clone size is stated as once, few or many, or as a class when expanded; others skip it.

cdr3_aa	cdr3_nt	clone_size	j_call	v_call	d_call
CATQLGGSYEQYF	TGTGCCACCCAACTCGGGGGCTCCTACGAGCAGTACTTC	NA	TRBJ2-7	TRBV19	NA
CASTRGVTDTQYF	TGTGCCAGCACTCGCGGGGTGACGGATACGCAGTATTTT	NA	TRBJ2-3	TRBV7-9	NA
CASMSGRARSYNEQFF	TGTGCCAGCATGAGTGGGAGGGCCCGCTCCTACAATGAGCAGTTCTTC	NA	TRBJ2-1	TRBV28	TRBD2
CASSLGDLPNTEAFF	TGCGCCAGCAGCTTGGGGGACCTCCCGAACACTGAAGCTTTCTTT	NA	TRBJ1-1	TRBV5-1	NA
CASSGGGLPPGEQYF	TGTGCCAGCAGTGGAGGCGGACTCCCCCCGGGCGAGCAGTACTTC	NA	TRBJ2-7	TRBV6-1	NA
CASSGGPTTGGAYEQYF	TGTGCCAGCAGCGGGGGGCCTACGACAGGGGGCGCCTACGAGCAGTACTTC	NA	TRBJ2-7	TRBV7-2	TRBD1
CASSLAGSSLGYTF	TGTGCCAGCAGCTTAGCTGGCAGCTCCTTGGGCTACACCTTC	few	TRBJ1-2	TRBV7-9	NA
CAWSVWSTNEKLFF	TGTGCCTGGAGTGTATGGTCAACTAATGAAAAACTGTTTTTT	NA	TRBJ1-4	TRBV30	NA
CASSQTGFGNTIYF	TGTGCCAGCAGTCAGACAGGGTTTGGAAACACCATATATTTT	NA	TRBJ1-3	TRBV27	TRBD1
CARTSGRTDTQYF	TGTGCCCGGACTAGCGGACGCACAGATACGCAGTATTTT	NA	TRBJ2-3	TRBV30	TRBD2
CASSLERVGLNEQYF	TGTGCCAGCAGCTTAGAGAGGGTCGGTCTGAACGAGCAGTACTTC	once	TRBJ2-7	TRBV7-9	NA
CASSPQPRVLANYGYTF	TGCGCCAGCAGTCCCCAGCCACGGGTTTTAGCTAACTATGGCTACACCTTC	NA	TRBJ1-2	TRBV5-1	NA
CATSRDRTGVGDTQYF	TGTGCCACCAGCAGAGACCGGACAGGGGTTGGGGATACGCAGTATTTT	NA	TRBJ2-3	TRBV15	TRBD1
CASSLPAQGFTHEQYF	TGTGCCAGCAGCTTACCGGCCCAGGGTTTTACCCACGAGCAGTACTTC	NA	TRBJ2-7	TRBV5-6	NA
CASSTPGTSAYNEQFF	TGTGCCAGCAGCACGCCCGGGACTAGCGCATACAATGAGCAGTTCTTC	once	TRBJ2-1	TRBV28	TRBD2
CASGVSSETQYF	TGTGCCAGCGGAGTGTCGTCGGAGACCCAGTACTTC	NA	TRBJ2-5	TRBV7-2	NA
CASSVYFTSGQEGYTF	TGTGCCAGCAGTGTATATTTTACCTCGGGACAAGAAGGCTACACCTTC	NA	TRBJ1-2	TRBV6-1	NA
CASSEGGGSIQYF	TGTGCCAGCAGTGAGGGGGGGGGATCCATTCAGTACTTC	NA	TRBJ2-4	TRBV2	TRBD2
CASSFPGLAGAPNTGELFF	TGTGCCAGCAGCTTCCCGGGACTAGCGGGGGCCCCGAACACCGGGGAGCTGTTTTTT	NA	TRBJ2-2	TRBV11-3	TRBD2
CASTPPHGEQYF	TGTGCCAGCACCCCCCCACATGGCGAGCAGTACTTC	NA	TRBJ2-7	TRBV6-5	NA
CASSLDYYGYTF	TGTGCCAGCAGCTTAGACTACTATGGCTACACCTTC	NA	TRBJ1-2	TRBV7-9	NA
CASRSSGLTTGASEDGYTF	TGTGCCAGCAGGTCCTCTGGACTAACTACAGGGGCCTCCGAGGATGGCTACACCTTC	NA	TRBJ1-2	TRBV28	TRBD1
CASRDGANTGELFF	TGTGCCAGTAGGGACGGAGCGAACACCGGGGAGCTGTTTTTT	once	TRBJ2-2	TRBV19	NA
CASSEGAGVSLHF	TGTGCCAGCAGTGAGGGGGCAGGGGTTTCCCTCCACTTT	NA	TRBJ1-6	TRBV6-1	NA
CASSGNRDTLYEQYF	TGTGCCAGCAGCGGTAACCGGGACACCCTCTACGAGCAGTACTTC	NA	TRBJ2-7	TRBV11-2	NA
CASSQIRPQNTEAFF	TGTGCCAGCAGCCAGATAAGGCCGCAGAACACTGAAGCTTTCTTT	NA	TRBJ1-1	TRBV7-2	NA
CASSSRGRGNQPQHF	TGTGCCAGCAGTTCCCGGGGGAGGGGTAATCAGCCCCAGCATTTT	few	TRBJ1-5	TRBV27	NA
CASSLAGGTEETQYF	TGCGCCAGCAGCTTAGCGGGGGGTACCGAAGAGACCCAGTACTTC	NA	TRBJ2-5	TRBV5-1	TRBD2
CASSLRGKNTEAFF	TGTGCCAGCAGTCTCAGGGGCAAGAACACTGAAGCTTTCTTT	NA	TRBJ1-1	TRBV6-5	NA
CSVGGGRRFGNEQFF	TGCAGCGTTGGTGGGGGGCGAAGGTTCGGCAATGAGCAGTTCTTC	NA	TRBJ2-1	TRBV29-1	NA
CAWRLGILNTEAFF	TGTGCCTGGAGATTGGGGATATTGAACACTGAAGCTTTCTTT	NA	TRBJ1-1	TRBV30	NA
CASKFSENFGEAFF	TGTGCCAGCAAGTTTTCAGAGAACTTCGGTGAAGCTTTCTTT	NA	TRBJ1-1	TRBV6-5	NA
CASSATLTSNQPQHF	TGTGCCAGCAGTGCGACCCTAACGAGCAATCAGCCCCAGCATTTT	NA	TRBJ1-5	TRBV6-5	NA
CASSWTPYNEQFF	TGTGCCAGCAGCTGGACGCCATACAATGAGCAGTTCTTC	NA	TRBJ2-1	TRBV11-3	NA
CASSQERSGGNTGELFF	TGCGCCAGCAGCCAAGAAAGGTCAGGGGGGAACACCGGGGAGCTGTTTTTT	NA	TRBJ2-2	TRBV4-3	TRBD1
CASSQGQLGTEAFF	TGTGCCAGCAGCCAAGGACAGTTGGGCACTGAAGCTTTCTTT	NA	TRBJ1-1	TRBV4-2	NA
CASSYLQGRANTEAFF	TGTGCCAGCAGTTACCTACAGGGGCGCGCGAACACTGAAGCTTTTTTT	NA	TRBJ1-1	TRBV6-5	TRBD1
CASSPVAGLGDEQFF	TGTGCCAGCAGCCCGGTGGCGGGACTCGGCGATGAGCAGTTCTTC	NA	TRBJ2-1	TRBV11-2	NA
CASSTQGSTEAFF	TGTGCCAGCAGTACACAGGGGAGCACTGAAGCTTTCTTT	NA	TRBJ1-1	TRBV6-6	TRBD1
CASHPPQHF	TGTGCCAGCCATCCGCCCCAGCATTTT	NA	TRBJ1-5	TRBV6-4	NA
CASSSTSGTDTQYF	TGTGCCAGTAGTTCTACTAGCGGCACAGATACGCAGTATTTT	NA	TRBJ2-3	TRBV19	TRBD2
CAWTQGQAGNTIYF	TGTGCCTGGACCCAAGGACAGGCTGGAAACACCATATATTTT	NA	TRBJ1-3	TRBV30	TRBD1
CASSVVNSNTEAFF	TGTGCCAGCAGCGTAGTTAACAGCAACACTGAAGCTTTCTTT	NA	TRBJ1-1	TRBV9	NA
CASSGQNIQYF	TGTGCCAGCAGTGGCCAAAACATTCAGTACTTC	few	TRBJ2-4	TRBV2	NA
CASEGLAGDNEQFF	TGTGCCAGCGAGGGACTAGCGGGGGACAATGAGCAGTTCTTC	NA	TRBJ2-1	TRBV2	TRBD2
CASSQGVHLAGRNTEAFF	TGCGCCAGCAGCCAAGGTGTGCACTTGGCAGGCCGAAACACTGAAGCTTTCTTT	NA	TRBJ1-1	TRBV4-3	NA
CASSLRGRVGDNGYTF	TGTGCCAGCAGCTTAAGGGGAAGAGTTGGGGATAATGGCTACACCTTC	NA	TRBJ1-2	TRBV7-8	NA
CASSQDGGDYEQYF	TGTGCCAGCAGCCAAGATGGAGGGGACTACGAGCAGTACTTC	NA	TRBJ2-7	TRBV4-2	NA
CASSYGTVGELFF	TGCGCCAGCAGCTATGGGACAGTCGGGGAGCTGTTTTTT	NA	TRBJ2-2	TRBV4-1	TRBD1
CASSQGTASYNEQFF	TGCGCCAGCAGCCAAGGGACGGCCTCCTACAATGAGCAGTTCTTC	NA	TRBJ2-1	TRBV5-1	NA
CASRGDRVYEQYF	TGTGCCAGCAGAGGCGACAGGGTCTACGAGCAGTACTTC	NA	TRBJ2-7	TRBV2	TRBD1
CAWGTGVNYEQYF	TGTGCCTGGGGGACAGGGGTAAACTACGAGCAGTACTTC	NA	TRBJ2-7	TRBV30	TRBD1
CASSPMTGGAFF	TGTGCCAGCAGCCCGATGACTGGAGGTGCTTTCTTT	NA	TRBJ1-1	TRBV9	NA